This T cell receptor (beta chain) emerged from a study of CD8 T cells in Susac syndrome. The V end was cut by 8 bases, the J end by 6 bases, with 18 bases between. Germline V gives CDR1 SGHNT, CDR2 YYREEE (reference sequence). The CDR3 is 14 residues long. With random hexamers, 0.5 to 1 ug RNA was reverse transcribed. MiXCR was run by TCRdb on the immunoSEQ multiplex PCR reads, yielding one entry per CDR3 protein. The sample has around 280,000 distinct CDR3 sequences, just over 90% seen once. Sample: CD4+ T cells from PBMCs. The V call is TRBV5-4, the J call TRBJ2-4, with D perhaps TRBD1 (6 bases). The source is a human donor with multiple sclerosis. CDR3 nucleotide sequence: TGTGCCAGTTTTAATCAGGGGACGGGAAACATTCAGTACTTC. It encodes CASFNQGTGNIQYF.